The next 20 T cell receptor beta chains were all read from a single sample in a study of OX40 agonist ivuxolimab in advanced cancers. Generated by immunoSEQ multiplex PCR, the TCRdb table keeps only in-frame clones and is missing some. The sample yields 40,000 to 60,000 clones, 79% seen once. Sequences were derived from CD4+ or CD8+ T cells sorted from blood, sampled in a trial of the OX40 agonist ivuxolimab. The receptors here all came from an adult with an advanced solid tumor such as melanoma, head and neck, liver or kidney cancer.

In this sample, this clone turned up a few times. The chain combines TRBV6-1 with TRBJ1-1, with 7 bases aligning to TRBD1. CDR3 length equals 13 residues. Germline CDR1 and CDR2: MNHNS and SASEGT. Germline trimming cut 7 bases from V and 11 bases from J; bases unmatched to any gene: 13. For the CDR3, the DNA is TGTGCCAGCACGGAAGGGGGCCGACTGGGGGCTTTCTTT. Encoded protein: CASTEGGRLGAFF.

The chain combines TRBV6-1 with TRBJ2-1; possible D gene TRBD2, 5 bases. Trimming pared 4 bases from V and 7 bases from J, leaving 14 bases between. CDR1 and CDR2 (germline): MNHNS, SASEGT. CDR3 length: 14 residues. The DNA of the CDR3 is TGTGCCAGCAGTGGAGCCGGGGTAACAAATGAGCAGTTCTTC. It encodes CASSGAGVTNEQFF.

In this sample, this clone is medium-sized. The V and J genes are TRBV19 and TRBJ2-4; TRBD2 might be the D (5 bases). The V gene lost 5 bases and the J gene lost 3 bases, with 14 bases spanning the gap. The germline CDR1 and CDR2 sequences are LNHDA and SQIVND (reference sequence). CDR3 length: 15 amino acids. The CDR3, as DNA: TGTGCCAGTAGTTCCGGACTGCTAAGCAAAAACATTCAGTACTTC. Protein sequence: CASSSGLLSKNIQYF.

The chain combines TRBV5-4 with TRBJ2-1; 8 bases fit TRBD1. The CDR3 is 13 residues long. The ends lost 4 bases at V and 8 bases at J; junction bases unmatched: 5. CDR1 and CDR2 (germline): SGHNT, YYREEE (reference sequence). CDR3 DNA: TGTGCCAGCAGCATACAGGGGGGTGATGAGCAGTTCTTC. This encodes CASSIQGGDEQFF.

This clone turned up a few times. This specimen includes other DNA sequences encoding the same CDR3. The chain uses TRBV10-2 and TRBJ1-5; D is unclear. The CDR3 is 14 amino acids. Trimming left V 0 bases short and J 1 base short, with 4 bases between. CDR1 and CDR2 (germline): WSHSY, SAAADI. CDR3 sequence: CASSESGSNQPQHF. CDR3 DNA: TGCGCCAGCAGTGAGTCGGGGAGCAATCAGCCCCAGCATTTT.

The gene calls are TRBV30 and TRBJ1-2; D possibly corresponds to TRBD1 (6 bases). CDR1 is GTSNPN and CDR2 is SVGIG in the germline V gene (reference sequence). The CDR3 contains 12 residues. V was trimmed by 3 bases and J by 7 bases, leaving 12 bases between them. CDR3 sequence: CAWRNTGFGYTF. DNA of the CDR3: TGTGCCTGGAGAAACACAGGGTTTGGCTACACCTTC.

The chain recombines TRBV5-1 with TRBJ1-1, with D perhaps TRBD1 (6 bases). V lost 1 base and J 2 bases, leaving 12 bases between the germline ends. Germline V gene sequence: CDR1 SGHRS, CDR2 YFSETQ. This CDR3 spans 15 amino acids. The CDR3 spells CASSLFPGDNTEAFF. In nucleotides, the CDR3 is TGCGCCAGCAGCTTGTTTCCAGGGGATAACACTGAAGCTTTCTTT.

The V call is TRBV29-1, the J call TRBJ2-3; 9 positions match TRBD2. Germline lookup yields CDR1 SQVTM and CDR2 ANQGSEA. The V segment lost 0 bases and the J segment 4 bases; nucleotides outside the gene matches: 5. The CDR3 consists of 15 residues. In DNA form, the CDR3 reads TGCAGCGTTGAAGATAGGAGCGGGGGGTCAGATACGCAGTATTTT. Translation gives CSVEDRSGGSDTQYF.

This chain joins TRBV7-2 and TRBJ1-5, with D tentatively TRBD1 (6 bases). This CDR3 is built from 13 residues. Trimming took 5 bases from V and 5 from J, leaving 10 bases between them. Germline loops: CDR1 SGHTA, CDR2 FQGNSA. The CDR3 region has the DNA TGTGCCAGCAGCACAAAGGGGGATCAGCCCCAGCATTTT. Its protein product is CASSTKGDQPQHF.

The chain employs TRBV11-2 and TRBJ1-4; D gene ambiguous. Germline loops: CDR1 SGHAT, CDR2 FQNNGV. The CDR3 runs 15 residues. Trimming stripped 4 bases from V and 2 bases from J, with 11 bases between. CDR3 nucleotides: TGTGCCAGCAGCTATCTGGACGGGACTAATGAAAAACTGTTTTTT. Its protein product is CASSYLDGTNEKLFF.

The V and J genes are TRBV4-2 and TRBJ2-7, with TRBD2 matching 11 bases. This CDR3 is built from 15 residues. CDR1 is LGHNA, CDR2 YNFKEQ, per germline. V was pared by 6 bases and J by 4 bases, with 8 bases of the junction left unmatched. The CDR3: CASRLQASGRYEQYF. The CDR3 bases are TGTGCCAGCAGGCTACAAGCTAGCGGGAGGTACGAGCAGTACTTC.

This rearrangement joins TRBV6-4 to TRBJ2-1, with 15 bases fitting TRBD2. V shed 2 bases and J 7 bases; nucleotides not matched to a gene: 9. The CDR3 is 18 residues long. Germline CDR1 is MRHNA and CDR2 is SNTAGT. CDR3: CASSDQGGLAGGRNEQFF. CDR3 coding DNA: TGTGCCAGCAGTGACCAGGGGGGACTAGCGGGAGGACGAAATGAGCAGTTCTTC.

This CDR3 reads CASRTTGEGYGYTF. CDR3 nucleotide sequence: TGTGCCAGCAGAACGACAGGGGAGGGCTATGGCTACACCTTC. The rearrangement uses TRBV28 and TRBJ1-2, with TRBD1 matching 8 bases. Germline V gives CDR1 MDHEN, CDR2 SYDVKM. J was trimmed by 4 bases and V by 6 bases; bases with no gene match: 7. This CDR3 is built from 14 residues.

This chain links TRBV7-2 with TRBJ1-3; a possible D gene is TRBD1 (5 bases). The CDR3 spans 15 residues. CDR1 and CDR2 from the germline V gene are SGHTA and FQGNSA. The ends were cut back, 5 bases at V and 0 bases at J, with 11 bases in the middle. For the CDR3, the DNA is TGTGCCAGCAGCCCTGGGGGGGGCTCTGGAAACACCATATATTTT. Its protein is CASSPGGGSGNTIYF.

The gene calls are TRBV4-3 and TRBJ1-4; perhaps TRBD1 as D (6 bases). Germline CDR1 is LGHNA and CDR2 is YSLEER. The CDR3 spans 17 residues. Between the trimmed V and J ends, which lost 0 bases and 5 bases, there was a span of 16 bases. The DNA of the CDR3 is TGCGCCAGCAGCCAAGAGGCACAGGGTGGGGGCAATGAAAAACTGTTTTTT. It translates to CASSQEAQGGGNEKLFF.

CDR3 sequence (DNA): TGTGCCAGCAGTAGAGAATTGGGGGCCGGAGAGCAGTACTTC. It is translated as CASSRELGAGEQYF. J is TRBJ2-7 and V is TRBV6-1, with D perhaps TRBD1 (6 bases). Germline lookup yields CDR1 MNHNS and CDR2 SASEGT. The CDR3 covers 14 residues. Trimming cost V 5 bases and J 7 bases, with 18 bases left between them.

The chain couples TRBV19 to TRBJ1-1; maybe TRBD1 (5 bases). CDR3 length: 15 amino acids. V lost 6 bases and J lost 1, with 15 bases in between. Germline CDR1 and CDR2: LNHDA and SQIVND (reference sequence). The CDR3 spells CASSPGEDPNTEAFF. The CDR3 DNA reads TGTGCCAGTAGCCCGGGGGAAGACCCGAACACTGAAGCTTTCTTT.

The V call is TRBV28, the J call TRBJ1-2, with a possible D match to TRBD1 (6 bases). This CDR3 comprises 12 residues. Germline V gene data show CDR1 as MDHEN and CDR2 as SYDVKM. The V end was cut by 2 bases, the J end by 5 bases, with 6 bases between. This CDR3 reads CASSLRGYGYTF. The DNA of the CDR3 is TGTGCCAGCAGTTTAAGGGGGTATGGCTACACCTTC.

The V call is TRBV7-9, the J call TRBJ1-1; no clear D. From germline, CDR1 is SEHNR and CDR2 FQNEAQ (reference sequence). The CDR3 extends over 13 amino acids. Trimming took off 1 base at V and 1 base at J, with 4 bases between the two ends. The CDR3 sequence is CASSLVGNTEAFF. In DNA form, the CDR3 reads TGTGCCAGCAGCTTAGTAGGGAACACTGAAGCTTTCTTT.

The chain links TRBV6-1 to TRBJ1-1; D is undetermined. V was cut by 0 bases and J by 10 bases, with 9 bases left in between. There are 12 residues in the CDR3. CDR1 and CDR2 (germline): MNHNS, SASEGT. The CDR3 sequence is CASSEATRVAFF. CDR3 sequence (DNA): TGTGCCAGCAGTGAAGCGACCCGGGTAGCTTTCTTT.